This T cell receptor beta chain was captured by sequencing in a study of T cell responses to AZD1222 COVID-19 vaccine. Study-wide results and caveats: Donor demographics were predominantly white British with a female majority; clonal diversity may be underestimated. Vaccine-associated CD4 TCRs spanned spike, dominant at 160-218 and 743-854. Increased Spike-specific TCR breadth and depth were observed after two AZD1222 doses. Only a handful of AZD1222 recipients, five to seven in all, had baseline seropositivity.

The repertoire was sequenced with immunoSEQ multiplex PCR; TCRdb's copy has only in-frame clones and lacks some. The data show roughly 53,000 clones, approximately 85% seen once. Comment on this clone: The antigen is unknown.

Between the trimmed V and J ends, which lost 3 bases and 4 bases, there was a span of 10 bases. CDR3 length: 14 residues. Germline CDR1 and CDR2: SGHDN and FVKESK. This TCR was sampled from an adult in good health. The sample was peripheral blood, taken on day 0 of MenACWY control vaccination. The rearrangement uses TRBV14 and TRBJ1-3; D is unresolved. CDR3 nucleotide sequence: TGTGCCAGCAGCCAGAAGGGTATCGGAAACACCATATATTTT. Protein product: CASSQKGIGNTIYF.